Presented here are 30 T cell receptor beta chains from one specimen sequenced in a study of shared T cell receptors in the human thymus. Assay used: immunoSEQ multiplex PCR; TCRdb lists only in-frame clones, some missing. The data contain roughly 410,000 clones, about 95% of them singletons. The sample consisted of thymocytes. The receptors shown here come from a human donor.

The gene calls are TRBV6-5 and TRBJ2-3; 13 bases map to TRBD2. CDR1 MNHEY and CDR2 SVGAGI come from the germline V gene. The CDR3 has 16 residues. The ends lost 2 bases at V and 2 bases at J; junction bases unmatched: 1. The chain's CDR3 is CASSYGTSGITDTQYF. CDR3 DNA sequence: TGTGCCAGCAGTTACGGGACTAGCGGGATCACAGATACGCAGTATTTT.

The CDR3 loop reads CASSSLAWGRDTDTQYF. CDR3 bases: TGTGCCAGCAGCTCCCTAGCGTGGGGGAGGGACACAGATACGCAGTATTTT. J is TRBJ2-3 and V is TRBV7-8, with 7 bases identical to TRBD2. After removal of 4 bases from V and 2 bases from J, the junction contained 12 bases not matched to a gene. Per the germline V gene, CDR1 is SGHVS and CDR2 is FQNEAQ. CDR3 length equals 17 residues. The full variable domain, its missing parts supplied by reference TRBV7-8 and TRBJ2-3, is GAGVSQSPRYKVAKRGQDVALRCDPISGHVSLFWYQQALGQGPEFLTYFQNEAQLDKSGLPSDRFFAERPEGSVSTLKIQRTQQEDSAVYLCASSSLAWGRDTDTQYFGPGTRLTVL.

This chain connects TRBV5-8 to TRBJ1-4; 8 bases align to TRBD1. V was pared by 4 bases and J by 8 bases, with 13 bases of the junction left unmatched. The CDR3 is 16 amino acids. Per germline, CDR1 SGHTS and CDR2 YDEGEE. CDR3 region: CASSPRTGRKEEKLFF. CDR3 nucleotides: TGTGCCAGCAGCCCTAGGACAGGGAGGAAGGAAGAAAAACTGTTTTTT.

The CDR3 is CASSLYEAAGETQYF. The CDR3 DNA sequence: TGCGCCAGCAGCTTATACGAAGCGGCCGGGGAGACCCAGTACTTC. The chain has TRBV5-1 and TRBJ2-5, with D possibly TRBD2 on 5 matching bases. V gave up 2 bases and J gave up 5 bases, with 16 bases separating them. The CDR3 sequence is 15 residues long. Per the germline V gene, CDR1 is SGHRS and CDR2 is YFSETQ.

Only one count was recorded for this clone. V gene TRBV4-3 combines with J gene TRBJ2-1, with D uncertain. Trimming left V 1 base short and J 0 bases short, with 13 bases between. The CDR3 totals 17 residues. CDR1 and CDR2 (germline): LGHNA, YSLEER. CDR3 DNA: TGCGCCAGCAGCCAAGTCCACGGGCTCAACTCCTACAATGAGCAGTTCTTC. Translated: CASSQVHGLNSYNEQFF.

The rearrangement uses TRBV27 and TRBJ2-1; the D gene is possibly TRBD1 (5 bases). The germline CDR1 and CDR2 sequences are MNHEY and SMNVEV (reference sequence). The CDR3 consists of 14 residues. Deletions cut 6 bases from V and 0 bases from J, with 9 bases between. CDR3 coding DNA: TGTGCCAGCAGGGACAAGGGCTCCTACAATGAGCAGTTCTTC. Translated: CASRDKGSYNEQFF.

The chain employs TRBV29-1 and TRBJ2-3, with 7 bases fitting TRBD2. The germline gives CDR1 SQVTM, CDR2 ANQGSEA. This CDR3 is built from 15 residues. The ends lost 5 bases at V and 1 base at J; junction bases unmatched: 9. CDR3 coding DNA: TGCAGCGTTTCGAAGGTGGGAGGGGGCACAGATACGCAGTATTTT. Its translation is CSVSKVGGGTDTQYF.

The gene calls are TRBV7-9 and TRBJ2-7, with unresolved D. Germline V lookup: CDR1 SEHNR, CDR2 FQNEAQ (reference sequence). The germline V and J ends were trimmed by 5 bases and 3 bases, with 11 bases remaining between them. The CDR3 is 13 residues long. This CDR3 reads CASSLGPRYEQYF. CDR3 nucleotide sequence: TGTGCCAGCAGCCTCGGCCCCCGCTACGAGCAGTACTTC. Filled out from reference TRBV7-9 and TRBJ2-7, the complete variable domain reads DTGVSQNPRHKITKRGQNVTFRCDPISEHNRLYWYRQTLGQGPEFLTYFQNEAQLEKSRLLSDRFSAERPKGSFSTLEIQRTEQGDSAMYLCASSLGPRYEQYFGPGTRLTVT.

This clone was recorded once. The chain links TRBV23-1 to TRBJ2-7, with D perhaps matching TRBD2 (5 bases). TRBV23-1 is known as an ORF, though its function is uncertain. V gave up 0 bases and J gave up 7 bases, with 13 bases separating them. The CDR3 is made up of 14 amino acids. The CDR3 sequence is CASSQSKRLREQYF. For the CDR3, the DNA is TGCGCCAGCAGTCAATCGAAGCGGTTACGGGAGCAGTACTTC.

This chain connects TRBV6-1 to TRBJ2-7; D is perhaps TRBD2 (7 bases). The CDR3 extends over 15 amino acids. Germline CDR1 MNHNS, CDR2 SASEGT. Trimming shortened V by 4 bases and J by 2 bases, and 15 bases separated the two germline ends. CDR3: CASSAPGGTTYEQYF. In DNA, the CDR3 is TGTGCCAGCAGTGCCCCCGGGGGGACAACCTACGAGCAGTACTTC.

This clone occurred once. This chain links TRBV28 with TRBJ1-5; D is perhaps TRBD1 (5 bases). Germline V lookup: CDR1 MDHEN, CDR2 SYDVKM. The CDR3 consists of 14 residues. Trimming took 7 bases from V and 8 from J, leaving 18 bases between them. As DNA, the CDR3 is TGTGCCAGCATACCACAGGAACGGCTGGAGCCCCAGCATTTT. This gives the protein CASIPQERLEPQHF.

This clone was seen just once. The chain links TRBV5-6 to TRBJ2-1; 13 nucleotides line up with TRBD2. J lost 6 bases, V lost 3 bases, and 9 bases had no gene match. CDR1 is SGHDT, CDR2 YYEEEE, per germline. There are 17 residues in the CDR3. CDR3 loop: CASSWGLAGYSGNEQFF. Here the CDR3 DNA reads TGTGCCAGCAGCTGGGGACTAGCGGGATATTCCGGCAATGAGCAGTTCTTC.

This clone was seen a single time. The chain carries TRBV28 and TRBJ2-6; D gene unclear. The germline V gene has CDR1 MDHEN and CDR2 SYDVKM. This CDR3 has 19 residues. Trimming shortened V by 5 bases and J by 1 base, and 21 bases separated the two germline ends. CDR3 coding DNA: TGTGCCAGCAGTCCACCCCGCCGCTACAGTTCTTCTGGGGCCAACGTCCTGACTTTC. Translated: CASSPPRRYSSSGANVLTF. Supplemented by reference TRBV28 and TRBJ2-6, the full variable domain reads DVKVTQSSRYLVKRTGEKVFLECVQDMDHENMFWYRQDPGLGLRLIYFSYDVKMKEKGDIPEGYSVSREKKERFSLILESASTNQTSMYLCASSPPRRYSSSGANVLTFGAGSRLTVL.

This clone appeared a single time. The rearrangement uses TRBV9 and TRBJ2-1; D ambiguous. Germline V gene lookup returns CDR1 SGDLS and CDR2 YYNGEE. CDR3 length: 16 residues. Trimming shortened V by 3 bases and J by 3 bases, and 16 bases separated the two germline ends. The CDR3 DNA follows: TGTGCCAGCAGCGGATCCAAAAATACCCTCTACAATGAGCAGTTCTTC. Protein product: CASSGSKNTLYNEQFF.

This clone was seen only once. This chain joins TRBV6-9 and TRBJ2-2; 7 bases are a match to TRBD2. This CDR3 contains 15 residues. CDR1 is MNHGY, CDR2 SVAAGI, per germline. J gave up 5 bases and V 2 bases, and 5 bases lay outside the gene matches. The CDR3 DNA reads TGTGCCAGCAGTTATGAAAGGGAGGGGACCGGGGAGCTGTTTTTT. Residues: CASSYEREGTGELFF.

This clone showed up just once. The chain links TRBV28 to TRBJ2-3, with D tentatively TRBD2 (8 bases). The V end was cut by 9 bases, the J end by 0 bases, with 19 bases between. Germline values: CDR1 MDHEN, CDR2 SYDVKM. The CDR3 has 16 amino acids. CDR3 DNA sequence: TGTGCCAGTTCCCGGGAGGGGGCGGCGAGCACAGATACGCAGTATTTT. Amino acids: CASSREGAASTDTQYF.

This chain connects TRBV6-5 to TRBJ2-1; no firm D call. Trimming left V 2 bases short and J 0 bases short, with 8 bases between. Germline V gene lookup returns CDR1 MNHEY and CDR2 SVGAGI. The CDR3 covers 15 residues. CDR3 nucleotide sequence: TGTGCCAGCAGTTACGGGTCGGGCTCCTACAATGAGCAGTTCTTC. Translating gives CASSYGSGSYNEQFF.

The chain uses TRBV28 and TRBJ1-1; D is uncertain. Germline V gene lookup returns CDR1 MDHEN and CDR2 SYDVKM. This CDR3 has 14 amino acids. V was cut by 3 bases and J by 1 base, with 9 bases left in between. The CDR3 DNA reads TGTGCCAGCAGTTTCGTCTCCCAGAACACTGAAGCTTTCTTT. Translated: CASSFVSQNTEAFF.

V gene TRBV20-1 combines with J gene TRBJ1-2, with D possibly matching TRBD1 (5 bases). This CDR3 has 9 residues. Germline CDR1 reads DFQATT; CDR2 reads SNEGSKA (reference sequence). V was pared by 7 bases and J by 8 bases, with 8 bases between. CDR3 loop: CSGGEGYTF. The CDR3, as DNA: TGCAGTGGAGGGGAAGGCTACACCTTC.

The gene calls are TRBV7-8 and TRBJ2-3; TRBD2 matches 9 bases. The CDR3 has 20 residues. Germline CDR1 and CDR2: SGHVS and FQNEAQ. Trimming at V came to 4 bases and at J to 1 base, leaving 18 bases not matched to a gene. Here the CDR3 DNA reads TGTGCCAGCAGCTGCAACCTAGCGGGAACCCCACCAAATGGCACAGATACGCAGTATTTT. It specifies CASSCNLAGTPPNGTDTQYF.

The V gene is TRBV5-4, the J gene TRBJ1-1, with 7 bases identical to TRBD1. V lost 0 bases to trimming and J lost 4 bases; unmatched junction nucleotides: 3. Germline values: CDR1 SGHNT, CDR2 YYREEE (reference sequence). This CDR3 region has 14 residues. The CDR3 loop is CASSLEGAVTEAFF. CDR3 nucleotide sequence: TGTGCCAGCAGCTTGGAGGGGGCAGTCACTGAAGCTTTCTTT.

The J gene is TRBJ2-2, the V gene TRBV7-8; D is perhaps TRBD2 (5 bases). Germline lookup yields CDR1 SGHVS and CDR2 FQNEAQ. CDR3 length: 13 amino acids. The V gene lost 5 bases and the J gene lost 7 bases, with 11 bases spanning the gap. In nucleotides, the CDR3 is TGTGCCAGCAGCCTACCCCGGGGCGGGGAGCTGTTTTTT. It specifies CASSLPRGGELFF. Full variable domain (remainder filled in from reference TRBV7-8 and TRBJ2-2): GAGVSQSPRYKVAKRGQDVALRCDPISGHVSLFWYQQALGQGPEFLTYFQNEAQLDKSGLPSDRFFAERPEGSVSTLKIQRTQQEDSAVYLCASSLPRGGELFFGEGSRLTVL.

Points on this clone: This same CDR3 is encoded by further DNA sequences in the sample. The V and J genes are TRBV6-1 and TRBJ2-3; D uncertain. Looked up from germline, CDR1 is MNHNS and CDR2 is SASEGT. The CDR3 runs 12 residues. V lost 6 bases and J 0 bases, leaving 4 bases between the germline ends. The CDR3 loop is CASRDSTDTQYF. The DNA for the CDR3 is TGTGCCAGCAGGGACAGCACAGATACGCAGTATTTT.

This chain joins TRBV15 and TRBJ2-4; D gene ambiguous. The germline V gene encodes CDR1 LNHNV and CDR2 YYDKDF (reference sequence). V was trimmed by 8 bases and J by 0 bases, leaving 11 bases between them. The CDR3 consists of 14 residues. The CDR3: CATRVSLAKNIQYF. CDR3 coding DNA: TGTGCCACCCGAGTTTCGCTAGCCAAAAACATTCAGTACTTC.

The CDR3 bases are TGTGCCAGCAGTGACCTCGTGGAACCCGGGGATACGCAGTATTTT. Protein sequence: CASSDLVEPGDTQYF. The chain has TRBV28 and TRBJ2-3; the D is unclear. Between the trimmed V and J ends, which lost 5 bases and 6 bases, there was a span of 18 bases. Germline CDR1 and CDR2: MDHEN and SYDVKM. CDR3 size: 15 residues.

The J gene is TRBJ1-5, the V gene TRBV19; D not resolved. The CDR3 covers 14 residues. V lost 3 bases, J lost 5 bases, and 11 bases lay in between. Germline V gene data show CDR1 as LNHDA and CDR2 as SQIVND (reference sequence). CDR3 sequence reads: CASSMSSQDQPQHF. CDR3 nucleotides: TGTGCCAGTAGTATGTCGAGTCAGGATCAGCCCCAGCATTTT.

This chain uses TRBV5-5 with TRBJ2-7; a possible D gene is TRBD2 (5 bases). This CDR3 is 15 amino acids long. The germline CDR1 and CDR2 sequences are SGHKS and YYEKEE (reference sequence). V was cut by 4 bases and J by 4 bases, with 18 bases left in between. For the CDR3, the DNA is TGTGCCAGCAGCGCGGTGGAGGTAGGCTTTTACGAGCAGTACTTC. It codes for CASSAVEVGFYEQYF.

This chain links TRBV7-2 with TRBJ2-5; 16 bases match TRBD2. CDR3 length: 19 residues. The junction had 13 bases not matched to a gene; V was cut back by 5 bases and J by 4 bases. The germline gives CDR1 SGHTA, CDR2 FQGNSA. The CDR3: CASSPGLAGGPRLGETQYF. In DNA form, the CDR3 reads TGTGCCAGCAGCCCGGGACTAGCGGGAGGGCCCAGGTTAGGAGAGACCCAGTACTTC.

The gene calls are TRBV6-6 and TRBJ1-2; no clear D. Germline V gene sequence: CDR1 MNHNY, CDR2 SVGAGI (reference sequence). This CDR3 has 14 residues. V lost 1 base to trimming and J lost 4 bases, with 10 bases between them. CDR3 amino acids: CASSYYPACYGYTF. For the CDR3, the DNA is TGTGCCAGCAGTTACTACCCGGCCTGCTATGGCTACACCTTC.

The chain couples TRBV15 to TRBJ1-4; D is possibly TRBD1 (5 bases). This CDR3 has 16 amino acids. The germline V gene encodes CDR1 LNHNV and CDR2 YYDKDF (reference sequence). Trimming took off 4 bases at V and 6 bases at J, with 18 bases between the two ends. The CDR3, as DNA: TGTGCCACCAGCATGCAACCGGGACTAGAGGATGAAAAACTGTTTTTT. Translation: CATSMQPGLEDEKLFF.